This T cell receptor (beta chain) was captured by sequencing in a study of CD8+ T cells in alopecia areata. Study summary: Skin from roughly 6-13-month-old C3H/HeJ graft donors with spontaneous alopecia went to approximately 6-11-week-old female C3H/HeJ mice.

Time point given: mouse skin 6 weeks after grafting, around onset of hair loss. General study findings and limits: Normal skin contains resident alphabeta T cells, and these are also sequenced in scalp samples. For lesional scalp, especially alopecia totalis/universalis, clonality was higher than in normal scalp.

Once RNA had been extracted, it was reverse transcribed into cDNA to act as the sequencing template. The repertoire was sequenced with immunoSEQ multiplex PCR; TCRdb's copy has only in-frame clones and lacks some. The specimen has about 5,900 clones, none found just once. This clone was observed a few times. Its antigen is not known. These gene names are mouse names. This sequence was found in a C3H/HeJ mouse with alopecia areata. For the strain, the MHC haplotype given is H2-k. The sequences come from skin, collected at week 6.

Partial CDR3 DNA: TGTGCCTGGAGAAGACTGGGAGCAAACACCGGG. Protein sequence: CAWRRLGANTG. From start to end, the CDR3 is CAWRRLGANTGQLYF. The rearrangement uses TRBV31 and TRBJ2-2; 7 positions agree with TRBD2. From the germline J gene comes the end of the CDR3, since the read stops 4 residues before it. V shed 3 bases, J shed 0 bases, and the junction held 4 bases outside the gene matches. Germline CDR1 and CDR2: GKSSPN and SITVG. The CDR3 contains 15 residues.